These T cell receptor beta chains were read from a single sample in a study of radiotherapy plus CTLA-4 blockade in lung cancer. Assay used: immunoSEQ multiplex PCR; TCRdb lists only in-frame clones, some missing. This sample yields over 95,000 clones, of which approximately 74% are seen a single time; approximately 3% belongs to the top ten. This sample comprised peripheral blood, obtained from a patient treated with radiotherapy plus ipilimumab. These receptors originate from a human donor with non-small cell lung cancer who had a partial response to radiotherapy plus ipilimumab. Some clones in this sample may be carry-over from other donors' samples. CDR3s include the opening cysteine and the closing phenylalanine or tryptophan. D genes are given only for firm matches. Where a row states a size, it is once, few, many or the class of an expanded clone; other rows omit it.

>TRBV28|16|-|-|TRBJ2-6
TGTGCCAGCAGTCCCACGACAGTCTCTGGGGCCAACGTCCTGACTTTC
CASSPTTVSGANVLTF
>TRBV2|12|-|-|TRBJ2-7
TGTGCCAGCAGCTATAACCTTTACGAGCAGTACTTC
CASSYNLYEQYF
>TRBV15|14|-|-|TRBJ2-4
TGTGCCACCAGCAGAGGTGGAGGGAGCAGCATTCAGTACTTC
CATSRGGGSSIQYF
>TRBV5-1|13|TRBD1|-|TRBJ1-1
TGCGCCAGCAGACCTACAGGGGCAGCTGAAGCTTTCTTT
CASRPTGAAEAFF
>TRBV7-3|14|TRBD1|-|TRBJ2-1
TGTGCCAGCAGCTTAAGGTCAGGGGGCAATGAGCAGTTCTTC
CASSLRSGGNEQFF
>TRBV5-1|14|TRBD2|-|TRBJ2-7
TGCGCCAGCAGCTTTAGCGGGAGGCCCTACGAGCAGTACTTC
CASSFSGRPYEQYF
>TRBV20-1|11|TRBD2|-|TRBJ2-1
TGCAGTGCCCAGGGACTACAAGAGCAGTTCTTC
CSAQGLQEQFF
>TRBV2|14|TRBD2|-|TRBJ2-1
TGTGCCACCATGGGGAGGGCTTCCTACAATGAGCAGTTCTTC
CATMGRASYNEQFF
>TRBV7-6|11|-|-|TRBJ2-7
TGTGCCAGCAGCTCCTCCCGCGAGCAGTACTTC
CASSSSREQYF
>TRBV5-1|12|-|-|TRBJ2-1
TGCGCCAGCACTGGGGCTTACAATGAGCAGTTCTTC
CASTGAYNEQFF
>TRBV6-5|13|-|-|TRBJ2-5
TGTGCCAGCAGTCGACAGAACCAAGAGACCCAGTACTTC
CASSRQNQETQYF
>TRBV5-1|16|-|few|TRBJ2-3
TGCGCCAGCAGCGCCGGCCTTGGCGGAGGGACAGATACGCAGTATTTT
CASSAGLGGGTDTQYF
>TRBV19|15|-|-|TRBJ1-2
TGTGCCAGTACCCCTCAGGGCGGATGGGACTATGGCTACACCTTC
CASTPQGGWDYGYTF
>TRBV10-3|12|-|-|TRBJ2-7
TGTGCCATCAGTCCGCAGGGGGGCGAGCAGTACTTC
CAISPQGGEQYF
>TRBV6-1|11|TRBD1|few|TRBJ1-3
TGTGCCAGCAGACAGGGGAACACCATATATTTT
CASRQGNTIYF
>TRBV28|13|TRBD1|-|TRBJ2-3
TGTGCCAGCAGTTTGGGACAGGTCGGAGCGCAGTATTTT
CASSLGQVGAQYF
>TRBV12-5|14|-|-|TRBJ1-5
TGTGCTAGTGGTACCGAGCTCCCGCGGCAGCCCCAGCATTTT
CASGTELPRQPQHF
>TRBV4-3|15|-|once|TRBJ1-4
TGCGCCAGCAGCCAAGGGACTGGGAGGAATGAAAAACTGTTTTTT
CASSQGTGRNEKLFF
>TRBV15|16|-|few|TRBJ1-5
TGTGCCACCAGCCAAGACAGGACATTTACCAATCAGCCCCAGCATTTT
CATSQDRTFTNQPQHF
>TRBV28|15|TRBD1|few|TRBJ1-2
TGTGCCAGCAGTTTCCTGCTGACAGGGGGCTATGGCTACACCTTC
CASSFLLTGGYGYTF